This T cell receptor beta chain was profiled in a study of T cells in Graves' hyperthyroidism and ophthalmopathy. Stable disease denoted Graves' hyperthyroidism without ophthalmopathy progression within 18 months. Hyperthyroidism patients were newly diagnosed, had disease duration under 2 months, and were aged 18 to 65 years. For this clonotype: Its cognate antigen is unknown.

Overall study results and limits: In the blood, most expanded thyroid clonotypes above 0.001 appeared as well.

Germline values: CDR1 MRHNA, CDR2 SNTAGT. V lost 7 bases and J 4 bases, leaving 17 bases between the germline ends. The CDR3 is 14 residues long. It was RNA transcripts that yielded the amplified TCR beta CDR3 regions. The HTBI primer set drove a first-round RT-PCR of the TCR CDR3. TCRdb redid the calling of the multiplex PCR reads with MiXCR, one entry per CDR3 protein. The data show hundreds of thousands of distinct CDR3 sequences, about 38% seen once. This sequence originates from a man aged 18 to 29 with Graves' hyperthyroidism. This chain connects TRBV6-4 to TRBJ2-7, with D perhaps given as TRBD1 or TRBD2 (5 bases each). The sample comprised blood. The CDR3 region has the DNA TGTGCCAGCACCCCCTTTGGGGGAAGATACGAGCAGTACTTC. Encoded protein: CASTPFGGRYEQYF.